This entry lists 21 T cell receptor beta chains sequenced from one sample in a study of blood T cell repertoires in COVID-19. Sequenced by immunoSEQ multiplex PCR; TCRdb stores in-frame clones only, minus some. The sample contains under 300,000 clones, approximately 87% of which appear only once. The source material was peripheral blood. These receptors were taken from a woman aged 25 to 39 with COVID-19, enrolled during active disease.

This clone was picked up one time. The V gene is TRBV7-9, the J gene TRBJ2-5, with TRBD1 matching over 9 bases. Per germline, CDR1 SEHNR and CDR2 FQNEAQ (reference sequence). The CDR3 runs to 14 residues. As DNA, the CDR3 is TGTGCAAGCTCAAAACCGGACAGGGGCGGGACCCAGTACTTC. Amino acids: CASSKPDRGGTQYF.

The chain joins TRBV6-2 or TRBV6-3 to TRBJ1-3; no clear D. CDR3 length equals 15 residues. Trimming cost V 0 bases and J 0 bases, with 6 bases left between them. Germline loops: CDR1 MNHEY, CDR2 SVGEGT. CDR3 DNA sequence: TGTGCCAGCAGTTACTCCGTCTCCTCTGGAAACACCATATATTTT. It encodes CASSYSVSSGNTIYF.

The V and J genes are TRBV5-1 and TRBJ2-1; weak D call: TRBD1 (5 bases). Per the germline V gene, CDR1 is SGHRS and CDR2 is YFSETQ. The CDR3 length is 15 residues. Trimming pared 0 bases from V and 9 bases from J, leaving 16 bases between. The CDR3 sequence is CASSLESQGFREQFF. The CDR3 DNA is TGCGCCAGCAGCTTGGAAAGTCAGGGATTCCGTGAGCAGTTCTTC.

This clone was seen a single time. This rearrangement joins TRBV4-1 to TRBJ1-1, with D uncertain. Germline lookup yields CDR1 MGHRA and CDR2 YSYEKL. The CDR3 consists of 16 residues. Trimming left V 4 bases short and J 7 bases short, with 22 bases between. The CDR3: CASSLTSGSVAHEAFF. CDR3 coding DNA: TGCGCCAGCAGCCTTACCTCGGGGTCCGTCGCGCATGAAGCTTTCTTT.

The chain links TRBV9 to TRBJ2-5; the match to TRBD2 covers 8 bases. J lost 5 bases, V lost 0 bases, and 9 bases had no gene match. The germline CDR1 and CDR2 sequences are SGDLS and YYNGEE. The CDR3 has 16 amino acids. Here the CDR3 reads CASSVVPSGGRETQYF. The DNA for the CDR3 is TGTGCCAGCAGCGTAGTACCCAGCGGGGGACGGGAGACCCAGTACTTC.

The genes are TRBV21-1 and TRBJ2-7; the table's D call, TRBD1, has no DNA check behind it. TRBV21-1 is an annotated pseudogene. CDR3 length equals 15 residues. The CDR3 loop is CASSKATGGLYEQYF. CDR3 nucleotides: TGTGCCAGCAGCAAAGCAACAGGGGGACTGTACGAGCAGTACTTC.

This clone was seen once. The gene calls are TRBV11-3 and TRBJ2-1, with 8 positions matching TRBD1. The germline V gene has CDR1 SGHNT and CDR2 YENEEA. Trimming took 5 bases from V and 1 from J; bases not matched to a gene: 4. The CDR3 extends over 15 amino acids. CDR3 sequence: CASSKDRDSYNEQFF. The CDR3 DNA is TGTGCCAGCAGCAAGGACAGGGATTCCTACAATGAGCAGTTCTTC.

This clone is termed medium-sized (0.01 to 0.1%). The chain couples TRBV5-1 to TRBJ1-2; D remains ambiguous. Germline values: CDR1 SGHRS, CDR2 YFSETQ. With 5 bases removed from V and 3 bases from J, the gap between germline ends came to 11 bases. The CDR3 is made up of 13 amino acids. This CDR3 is CASSFDSYYGYTF. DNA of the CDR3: TGCGCCAGCAGTTTCGACTCCTACTATGGCTACACCTTC.

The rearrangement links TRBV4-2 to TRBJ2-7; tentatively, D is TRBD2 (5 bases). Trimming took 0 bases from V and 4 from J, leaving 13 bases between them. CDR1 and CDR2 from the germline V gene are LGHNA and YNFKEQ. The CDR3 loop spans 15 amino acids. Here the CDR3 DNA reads TGTGCCAGCAGCCAAGAGGGGTCTCGGGGTTACGAGCAGTACTTC. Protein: CASSQEGSRGYEQYF.

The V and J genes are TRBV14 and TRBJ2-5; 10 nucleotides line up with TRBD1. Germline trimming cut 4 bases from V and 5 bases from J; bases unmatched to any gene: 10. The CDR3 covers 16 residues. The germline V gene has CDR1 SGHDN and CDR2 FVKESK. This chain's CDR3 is CASSPFRQGAWETQYF. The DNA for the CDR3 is TGTGCCAGCAGCCCCTTTCGACAGGGGGCGTGGGAGACCCAGTACTTC.

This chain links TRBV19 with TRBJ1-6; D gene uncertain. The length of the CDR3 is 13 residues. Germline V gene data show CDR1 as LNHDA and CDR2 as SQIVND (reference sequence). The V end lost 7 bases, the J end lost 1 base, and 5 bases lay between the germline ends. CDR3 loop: CASTRSYNSPLHF. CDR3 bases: TGTGCCAGTACTAGGTCCTATAATTCACCCCTCCACTTT.

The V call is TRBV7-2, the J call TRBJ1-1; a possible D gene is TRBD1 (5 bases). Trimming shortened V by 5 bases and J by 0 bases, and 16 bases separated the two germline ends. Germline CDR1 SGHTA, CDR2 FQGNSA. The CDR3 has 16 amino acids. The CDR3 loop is CASSPGLFGVNTEAFF. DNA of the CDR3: TGTGCCAGCAGCCCGGGACTTTTCGGGGTGAACACTGAAGCTTTCTTT.

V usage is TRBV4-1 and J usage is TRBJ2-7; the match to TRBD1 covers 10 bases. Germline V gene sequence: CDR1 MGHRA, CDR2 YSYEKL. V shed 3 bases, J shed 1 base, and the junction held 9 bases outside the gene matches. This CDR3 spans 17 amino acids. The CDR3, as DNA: TGCGCCAGCAGCCAGAAACCGGGACAGGGGATATCCTACGAGCAGTACTTC. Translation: CASSQKPGQGISYEQYF.

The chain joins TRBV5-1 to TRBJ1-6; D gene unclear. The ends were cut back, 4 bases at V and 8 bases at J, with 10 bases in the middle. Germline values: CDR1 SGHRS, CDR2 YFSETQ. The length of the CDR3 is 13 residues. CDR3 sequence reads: CASSTKSDSPLHF. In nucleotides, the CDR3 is TGCGCCAGCAGCACTAAGTCGGATTCACCCCTCCACTTT. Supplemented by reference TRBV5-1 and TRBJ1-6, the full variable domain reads KAGVTQTPRYLIKTRGQQVTLSCSPISGHRSVSWYQQTPGQGLQFLFEYFSETQRNKGNFPGRFSGRQFSNSRSEMNVSTLELGDSALYLCASSTKSDSPLHFGNGTRLTVT.

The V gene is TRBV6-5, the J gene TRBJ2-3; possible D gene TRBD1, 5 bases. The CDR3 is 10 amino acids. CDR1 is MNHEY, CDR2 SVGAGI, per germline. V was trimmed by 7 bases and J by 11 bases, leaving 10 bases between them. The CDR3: CASKGLWQYF. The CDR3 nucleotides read TGTGCCAGCAAGGGGCTCTGGCAGTATTTT.

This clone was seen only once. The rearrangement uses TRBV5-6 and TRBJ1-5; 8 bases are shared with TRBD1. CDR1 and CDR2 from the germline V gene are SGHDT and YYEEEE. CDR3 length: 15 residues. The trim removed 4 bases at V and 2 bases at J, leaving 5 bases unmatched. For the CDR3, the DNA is TGTGCCAGCAGCCACAGGGGGAAGGGCAATCAGCCCCAGCATTTT. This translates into CASSHRGKGNQPQHF.

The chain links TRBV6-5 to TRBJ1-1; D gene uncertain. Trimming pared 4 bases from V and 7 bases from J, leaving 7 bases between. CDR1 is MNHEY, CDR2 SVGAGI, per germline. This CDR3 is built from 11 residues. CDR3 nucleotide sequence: TGTGCCAGCAGTTCCGGGAGTGAAGCTTTCTTT. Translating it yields CASSSGSEAFF.

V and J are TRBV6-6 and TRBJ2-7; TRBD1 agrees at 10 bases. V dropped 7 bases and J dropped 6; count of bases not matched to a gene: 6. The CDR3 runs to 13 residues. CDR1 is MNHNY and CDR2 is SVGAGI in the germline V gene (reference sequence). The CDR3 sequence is CASNPGTGVEQYF. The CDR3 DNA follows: TGTGCCAGCAACCCCGGGACAGGGGTCGAGCAGTACTTC.

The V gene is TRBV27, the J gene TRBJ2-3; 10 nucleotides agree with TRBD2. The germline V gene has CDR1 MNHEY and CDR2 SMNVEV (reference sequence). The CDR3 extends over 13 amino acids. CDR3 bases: TGTGCGGGTACTAGCGGGGGCACAGATACGCAGTATTTT. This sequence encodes CAGTSGGTDTQYF.

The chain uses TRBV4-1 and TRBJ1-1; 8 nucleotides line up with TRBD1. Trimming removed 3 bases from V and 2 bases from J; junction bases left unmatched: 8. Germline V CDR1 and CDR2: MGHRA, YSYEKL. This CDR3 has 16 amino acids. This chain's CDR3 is CASSHTGTGENTEAFF. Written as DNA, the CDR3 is TGCGCCAGCAGCCATACCGGGACAGGAGAAAACACTGAAGCTTTCTTT.

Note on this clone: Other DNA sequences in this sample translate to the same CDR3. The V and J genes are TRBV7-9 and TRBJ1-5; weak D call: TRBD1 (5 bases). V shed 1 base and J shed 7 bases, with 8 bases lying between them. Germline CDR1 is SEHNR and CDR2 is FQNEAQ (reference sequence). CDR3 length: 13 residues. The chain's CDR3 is CASSLGGSQPQHF. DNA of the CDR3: TGTGCCAGCAGCTTAGGGGGCAGCCAGCCCCAGCATTTT.